This TCR beta chain was retrieved from a study of T cells after yellow fever vaccination (dated by TCRdb to between 2018 and 2020). Study-wide context: Libraries from fractions with low cell numbers were prepared with the SMART-Seq v4 Ultra Low Input RNA kit. Blood was drawn at multiple timepoints before and after primary and secondary immunization, with bulk PBMC replicates and cell subsets isolated. To follow T-cell clones before and after primary and booster YFV17D yellow fever vaccination, bulk TCR alpha and beta repertoires were sequenced over time. Two healthy male donors, one aged 18 to 30 and one aged 30 to 40 years, were included in the cohort.

Data came from an Illumina NovaSeq 6000. TCR cDNA was synthesized by 5'RACE template switching, through which a universal primer site and unique molecular identifiers were introduced. cDNA synthesis was primed from both the TCR alpha and TCR beta constant segments. Library amplification involved two PCR steps, and the second step added sample barcodes and sequencing adapters. Libraries were sequenced on Illumina HiSeq 2500 (2x100 bp) or NovaSeq (2x150 bp). In the source study's methods: MIGEC handled demultiplexing of reads and collapsing into UMI consensus sequences, while MiXCR performed V(D)J alignment. Vaccine-responding clonotypes were identified with edgeR using replicate PBMC samples, with FDR below 0.01 and a log2 fold change above 5 up to day 15 being required. Each bulk clonotype was labeled CD4 or CD8 based on which sequenced repertoire, CD4 or CD8, contained the clonotype at higher abundance. Through fastp at Q25 and MiXCR, TCRdb rebuilt clones from the public reads, retaining in-frame beta chains. CDR3 protein duplicates are merged, each entry listing the most common genes and DNA. In this record, the V and J calls reflect TCRdb's handling and not the investigators' own analysis. The table for this sample lists under 350,000 distinct CDR3 sequences; over 4% of them were counted only once. Around 25% of the sample is taken by the ten largest.

Paper-wide results and their limitations: Compared with the primary T-cell response, the secondary T-cell response was faster but weaker, reaching its peak on day 5 rather than on day 15. Computational filtering was required because FACS-sorted repertoires could contain abundant contaminating clonotypes from the bulk population. Only a couple of donors were included in the study, so the extent to which the findings can be generalized is limited. A small share of clonotypes was detected in both CD4 and CD8 compartments, with the overlap likely arising from convergent recombination. After the booster, most of the clones that had expanded following primary vaccination were detected again (around 97% of CD4 and around 88% of CD8), which suggests that memory was broadly maintained.

This clonotype was counted between two and nine times. It has no known antigen specificity. Base qualities were left out, and no much larger clone turns up one base away. Read against the paper, the sample's treatment or condition label means: live attenuated yellow fever vaccine strain. At each blood-draw timepoint, two biological replicates of bulk PBMCs were collected. A standard Ficoll-Paque protocol was used to isolate PBMCs from peripheral blood. TriZol was used to extract RNA from bulk PBMCs, CD4 and CD8 fractions, and dextramer-positive and dextramer-negative fractions. CDR1 and CDR2 (DFQATT, SNEGSKA) derive from the germline V gene (reference sequence). The CDR3 has 12 amino acids, counting the end cysteine and phenylalanine. The retained sequence is limited to the CDR3, 36 bases, with the frame set at the first base. The V and J ends are trimmed by 3 bases and 10 bases, leaving 10 bases between them.

The sample consisted of PBMCs, taken 5 days after the yellow fever booster vaccination. This sequence was found in a man in his late teens or twenties who received the YFV17D yellow fever vaccine. The chain is assembled from TRBV20-1 and TRBJ1-6; there is no confident call for the D gene. The CDR3 reads CSAREVRSPLHF. Read as DNA, the sequence is TGCAGTGCTAGGGAAGTCAGGTCACCCCTCCACTTT.